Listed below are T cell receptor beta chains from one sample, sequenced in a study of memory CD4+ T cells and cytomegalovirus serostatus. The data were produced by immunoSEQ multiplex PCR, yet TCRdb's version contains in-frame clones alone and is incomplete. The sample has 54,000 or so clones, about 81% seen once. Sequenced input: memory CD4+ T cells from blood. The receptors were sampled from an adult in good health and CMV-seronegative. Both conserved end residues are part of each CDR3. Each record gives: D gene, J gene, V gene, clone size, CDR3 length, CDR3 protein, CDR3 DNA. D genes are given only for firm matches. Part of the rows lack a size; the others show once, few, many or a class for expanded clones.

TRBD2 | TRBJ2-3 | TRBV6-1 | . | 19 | CASSGGSGRAWTNTDTQYF | TGTGCCAGCAGTGGAGGTAGCGGGAGGGCCTGGACTAACACAGATACGCAGTATTTT
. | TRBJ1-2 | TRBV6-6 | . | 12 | CASTSLKGGYTF | TGTGCCAGCACCTCCCTTAAAGGGGGCTACACCTTC
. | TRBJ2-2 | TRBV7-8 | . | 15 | CASSYSQGNTGELFF | TGTGCCAGCAGCTATTCACAGGGCAACACCGGGGAGCTGTTTTTT
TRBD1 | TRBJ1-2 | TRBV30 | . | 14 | CAWSRRTGGNGYTF | TGTGCCTGGAGCCGAAGGACAGGGGGGAATGGCTACACCTTC
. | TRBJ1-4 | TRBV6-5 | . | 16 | CASSYAKQTVNEKLFF | TGTGCCAGCAGTTACGCGAAACAGACAGTTAATGAAAAACTGTTTTTT
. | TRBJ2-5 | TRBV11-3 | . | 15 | CASSLDSAGGETQYF | TGTGCCAGCAGCTTAGACTCTGCCGGGGGTGAGACCCAGTACTTC
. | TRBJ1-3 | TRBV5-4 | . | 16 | CASSSLGDNGGNTIYF | TGTGCCAGCAGCTCCCTCGGGGACAACGGAGGAAACACCATATATTTT
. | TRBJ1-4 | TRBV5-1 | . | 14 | CASSSGLGTEKLFF | TGCGCCAGCAGCTCAGGCCTTGGAACTGAAAAACTGTTTTTT
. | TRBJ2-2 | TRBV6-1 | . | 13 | CASSVRVTGELFF | TGTGCCAGCAGTGTTAGGGTAACCGGGGAGCTGTTTTTT
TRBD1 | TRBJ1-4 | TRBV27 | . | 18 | CASSLFGTGPSTNEKLFF | TGTGCCAGCAGCCTCTTCGGGACAGGGCCCTCAACTAATGAAAAACTGTTTTTT
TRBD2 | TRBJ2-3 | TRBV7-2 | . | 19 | CASSPGTTGLAGFTDTQYF | TGTGCCAGCAGCCCCGGGACTACGGGACTAGCGGGGTTCACAGATACGCAGTATTTT
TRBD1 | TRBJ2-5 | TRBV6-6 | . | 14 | CASNPARGKETQYF | TGTGCCAGCAACCCCGCCAGGGGGAAAGAGACCCAGTACTTC
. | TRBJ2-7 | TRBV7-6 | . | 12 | CASSSQIGEQYF | TGTGCCAGCAGCTCCCAGATCGGCGAGCAGTACTTC
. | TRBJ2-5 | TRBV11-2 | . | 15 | CASSLGGPGQETQYF | TGTGCCAGCAGCTTAGGAGGTCCAGGGCAGGAGACCCAGTACTTC
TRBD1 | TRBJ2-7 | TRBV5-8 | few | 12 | CASSRFRDSPTF | TGTGCCAGCAGCCGGTTCCGGGACAGCCCTACATTC
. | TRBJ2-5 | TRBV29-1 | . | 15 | CSVATRDHRRGTQYF | TGCAGCGTCGCTACCCGGGACCATCGGCGAGGGACCCAGTACTTC
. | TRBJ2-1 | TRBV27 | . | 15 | CASSLWQAPYNEQFF | TGTGCCAGCAGTTTATGGCAGGCCCCCTACAATGAGCAGTTCTTC
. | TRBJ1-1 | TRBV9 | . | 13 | CASSSNPNTEAFF | TGTGCCAGCAGCTCCAATCCCAACACTGAAGCTTTCTTT
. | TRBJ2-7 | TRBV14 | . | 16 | CASSQDSAAGSYEQYF | TGTGCCAGCAGCCAAGATTCTGCGGCAGGATCCTACGAGCAGTACTTC
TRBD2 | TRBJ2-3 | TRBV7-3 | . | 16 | CASSPRGGSGSDTQYF | TGTGCCAGCAGCCCTAGAGGCGGGAGTGGTTCAGATACGCAGTATTTT
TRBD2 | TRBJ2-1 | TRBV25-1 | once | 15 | CASTRTSGSYNEQFF | TGTGCCAGCACCCGGACTAGCGGCTCCTACAATGAGCAGTTCTTC
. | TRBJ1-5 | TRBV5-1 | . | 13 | CASSLALNQPQHF | TGCGCCAGCAGCTTGGCTTTAAATCAGCCCCAGCATTTT
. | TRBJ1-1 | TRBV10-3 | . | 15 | CAISEFRTVNTEAFF | TGTGCCATCAGTGAGTTCCGGACGGTGAACACTGAAGCTTTCTTT
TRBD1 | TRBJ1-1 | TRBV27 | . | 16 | CASSRNRGRVNTEAFF | TGTGCCAGCAGTCGAAACAGGGGGCGCGTGAACACTGAAGCTTTCTTT
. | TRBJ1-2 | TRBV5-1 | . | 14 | CASSSPAGGNGYTF | TGCGCCAGCAGCTCTCCAGCGGGCGGAAATGGCTACACCTTC
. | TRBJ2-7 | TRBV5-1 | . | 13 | CASSITGGGEQYF | TGCGCCAGCAGCATTACAGGGGGAGGGGAGCAGTACTTC
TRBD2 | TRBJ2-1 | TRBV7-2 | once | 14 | CASSPGLARNEQFF | TGTGCCAGCAGCCCTGGACTAGCGAGGAATGAGCAGTTCTTC
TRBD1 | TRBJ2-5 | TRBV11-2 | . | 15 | CASSLSTGGSETQYF | TGTGCCAGCAGCTTATCGACAGGGGGCAGTGAGACCCAGTACTTC
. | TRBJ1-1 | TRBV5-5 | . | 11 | CASSLETEAFF | TGTGCCAGCAGCTTGGAGACTGAAGCTTTCTTT
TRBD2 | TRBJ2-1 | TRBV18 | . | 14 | CASSRGSGRNEQFF | TGTGCCAGCTCCCGGGGTAGCGGGAGGAATGAGCAGTTCTTC
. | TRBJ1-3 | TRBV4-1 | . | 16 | CASSQDPGSSGNTIYF | TGCGCCAGCAGCCAAGACCCGGGGTCTAGTGGAAACACCATATATTTT
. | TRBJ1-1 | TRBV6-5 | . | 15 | CASSGFQLLNTEAFF | TGTGCCAGCAGTGGCTTTCAGCTTCTGAACACTGAAGCTTTCTTT
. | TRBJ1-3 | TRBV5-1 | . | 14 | CASSLSRDVGTIYF | TGCGCCAGCAGCCTGTCCAGGGATGTCGGCACCATATATTTT
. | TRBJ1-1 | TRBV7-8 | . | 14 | CASSLDSENTEAFF | TGTGCCAGCAGCTTGGACAGCGAGAACACTGAAGCTTTCTTT
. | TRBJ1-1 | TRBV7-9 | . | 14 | CASSLVGGHTEAFF | TGTGCCAGCAGCTTAGTAGGGGGGCACACTGAAGCTTTCTTT
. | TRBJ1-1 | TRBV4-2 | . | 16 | CASSQDHRPSGTEAFF | TGTGCCAGCAGCCAAGATCATCGGCCCAGTGGTACTGAAGCTTTCTTT
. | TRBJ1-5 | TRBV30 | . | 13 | CAWSGRGNQPQHF | TGTGCCTGGAGTGGCAGAGGCAATCAGCCCCAGCATTTT